This TCR beta chain was retrieved from a study of cytomegalovirus exposure and HLA in healthy donors. CDR1 is MRHNA, CDR2 SNTAGT, per germline. The CDR3 runs to 13 residues. V lost 4 bases, J lost 4 bases, and 8 bases lay in between. Profiled with immunoSEQ multiplex PCR; TCRdb holds only in-frame clones, not every one. The sample lists 100,000 to 150,000 clones; 85% to 90% were seen once. This receptor was identified in a man aged 25-45 years in good health and CMV-seronegative. This rearrangement joins TRBV6-4 to TRBJ1-5, with D perhaps matching TRBD1 (5 bases). The sequenced sample consisted of PBMCs. CDR3 region: CASSVTENQPQHF. CDR3 nucleotide sequence: TGTGCCAGCAGTGTGACAGAAAATCAGCCCCAGCATTTT.